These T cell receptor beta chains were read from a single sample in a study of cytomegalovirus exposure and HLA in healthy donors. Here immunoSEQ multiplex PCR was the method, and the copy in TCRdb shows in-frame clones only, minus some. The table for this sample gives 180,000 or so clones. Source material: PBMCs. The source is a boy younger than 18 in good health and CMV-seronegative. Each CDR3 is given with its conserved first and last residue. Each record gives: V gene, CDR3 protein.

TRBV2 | CATQSPVSGADTDTQYF
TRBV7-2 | CASSVDGVGELFF
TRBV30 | CAWSVTLTLATNEKLFF
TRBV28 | CASSLGQAGGYTF
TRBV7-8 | CASSPDRGGGYTF
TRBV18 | CASSPTRGESPLHF
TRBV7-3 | CASSLSGGEAQHF
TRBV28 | CASSSPGREFF
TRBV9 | CASSVGADTQYF
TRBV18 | CASSSWGRSGNTIYF
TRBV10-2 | CASSDPGTSGVETQYF
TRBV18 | CASSPNPASSYEQYF
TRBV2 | CASSEASNVGFNYGYTF
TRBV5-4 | CASSLKGSPGETQYF
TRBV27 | CASSYSGVGGYTF
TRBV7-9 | CASSSGNEKLFF
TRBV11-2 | CASSPSGTGEDYGYTF
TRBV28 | CASSRDRGPGEQFF
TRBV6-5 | CASSLGTAIYNEQFF